These 21 T cell receptor beta chains were all obtained from the same sample, sequenced in a study of blood T cell repertoires in COVID-19. Only in-frame clones appear in the TCRdb table, and some are missing; sequencing was by immunoSEQ multiplex PCR. This sample carries more than 200,000 clones, around 84% of them seen once, and the ten largest clones take under 5%. Sequenced input: peripheral blood. The receptor source for this set is a man aged 55 to 69 with acute or convalescent COVID-19.

The gene calls are TRBV28 and TRBJ1-5, with 8 bases identical to TRBD1. Germline trimming cut 4 bases from V and 2 bases from J; bases unmatched to any gene: 7. The germline V gene encodes CDR1 MDHEN and CDR2 SYDVKM. CDR3 size: 16 residues. The CDR3 region has the DNA TGTGCCAGCAGTTGGTCAGGGGGCAGGGGCAATCAGCCCCAGCATTTT. Encoded protein: CASSWSGGRGNQPQHF.

This clone was seen a few times. The chain uses TRBV11-2 and TRBJ2-2; D is unresolved. V was cut by 5 bases and J by 2 bases, with 3 bases left in between. This CDR3 is built from 12 residues. Germline CDR1 reads SGHAT; CDR2 reads FQNNGV. The CDR3 reads CASSLNTGELFF. CDR3 coding DNA: TGTGCCAGCAGCCTAAACACCGGGGAGCTGTTTTTT.

V usage is TRBV9 and J usage is TRBJ2-7; 7 bases align to TRBD1. CDR3 size: 14 residues. Germline CDR1 reads SGDLS; CDR2 reads YYNGEE. The V and J ends lost 4 bases and 0 bases, in that order; junction bases with no gene match: 4. CDR3 region: CASSPGQFSYEQYF. The CDR3 nucleotides are TGTGCCAGCAGCCCGGGACAGTTCTCCTACGAGCAGTACTTC.

The CDR3 region is CASSPLLSGSDNEQFF. Here the CDR3 DNA reads TGTGCCAGCAGCCCTCTCCTTAGCGGGAGTGACAATGAGCAGTTCTTC. This sequence joins TRBV7-9 and TRBJ2-1; the match to TRBD2 covers 9 bases. This CDR3 is 16 amino acids long. The V gene's germline CDR1 is SEHNR and CDR2 FQNEAQ (reference sequence). Unmatched junction bases numbered 10, after V lost 5 bases and J lost 5 bases.

This clone has a single count. The chain carries TRBV15 and TRBJ2-2; 10 bases are shared with TRBD1. The CDR3 runs to 16 residues. After removal of 1 base from V and 3 bases from J, the junction contained 2 bases not matched to a gene. Germline V gene lookup returns CDR1 LNHNV and CDR2 YYDKDF (reference sequence). The CDR3 DNA reads as TGTGCCACCAGCAGAGGACAGGGGGCGGACACCGGGGAGCTGTTTTTT. Translation gives CATSRGQGADTGELFF.

For the CDR3, the DNA is TGTGCCAGCAGCTTAACGGGGAGTGCCTATGGCTACACCTTC. Amino acid sequence: CASSLTGSAYGYTF. J is TRBJ1-2 and V is TRBV5-5; D not resolved. Germline V lookup: CDR1 SGHKS, CDR2 YYEKEE (reference sequence). V lost 2 bases and J lost 4, with 12 bases in between. The CDR3 length is 14 residues.

The chain uses TRBV3-1 (or the pseudogene TRBV3-2) and TRBJ1-1; D remains unclear. The CDR3 sequence is 14 residues long. V lost 4 bases and J lost 1, with 10 bases in between. In germline, CDR1 is LGHDT, CDR2 YNNKEL (reference sequence). The CDR3 DNA reads TGTGCCAGCAGCCCCCGATACGGGAACACTGAAGCTTTCTTT. Amino acid sequence: CASSPRYGNTEAFF.

The rearrangement uses TRBV6-5 and TRBJ2-3; TRBD2 matches at 9 bases. This CDR3 is built from 16 residues. V lost 2 bases to trimming and J lost 1 base; unmatched junction nucleotides: 4. Germline lookup yields CDR1 MNHEY and CDR2 SVGAGI. The CDR3 DNA sequence: TGTGCCAGCAGTTACGGGCGGGAGGGAGGCACAGATACGCAGTATTTT. Residues: CASSYGREGGTDTQYF.

This sequence joins TRBV5-6 and TRBJ2-3, with 11 bases fitting TRBD2. CDR1 is SGHDT and CDR2 is YYEEEE in the germline V gene. V was clipped by 2 bases and J by 2 bases; unmatched bases: 7. The CDR3 covers 17 residues. For the CDR3, the DNA is TGTGCCAGCAGCTTTCAACCTAGCGGGGGGCCCACAGATACGCAGTATTTT. Residues: CASSFQPSGGPTDTQYF.

The chain carries TRBV6-5 and TRBJ1-5, with 10 nucleotides matching TRBD1. Germline values: CDR1 MNHEY, CDR2 SVGAGI. The CDR3 covers 15 residues. J gave up 7 bases and V 0 bases, and 3 bases lay outside the gene matches. This chain's CDR3 is CASSYSGTGEQPQHF. The CDR3, as DNA: TGTGCCAGCAGTTACTCGGGGACAGGGGAGCAGCCCCAGCATTTT.

CDR3: CASSPSQGMSNEKLFF. CDR3 nucleotide sequence: TGTGCCAGCAGCCCATCTCAGGGGATGTCTAATGAAAAACTGTTTTTT. This rearrangement joins TRBV7-9 to TRBJ1-4, with D tentatively TRBD1 (6 bases). CDR3 length: 16 residues. V lost 5 bases and J lost 3, with 16 bases in between. CDR1 and CDR2 (germline): SEHNR, FQNEAQ (reference sequence).

Only one count was recorded for this clone. The chain recombines TRBV10-2 with TRBJ2-2; 11 bases agree with TRBD2. The CDR3 contains 15 residues. CDR1 and CDR2 from the germline V gene are WSHSY and SAAADI. Unmatched junction bases numbered 4, after V lost 6 bases and J lost 4 bases. CDR3 protein: CASRGLAESTGELFF. The CDR3 nucleotides read TGCGCCAGCAGGGGACTAGCGGAATCCACCGGGGAGCTGTTTTTT.

The genes are TRBV3-1 (or the pseudogene TRBV3-2) and TRBJ2-2; 8 nucleotides agree with TRBD2. The V gene's germline CDR1 is LGHDT and CDR2 YNNKEL (reference sequence). This CDR3 has 15 residues. V was clipped by 7 bases and J by 3 bases; unmatched bases: 7. The CDR3 region is CASNSGGLDTGELFF. Written as DNA, the CDR3 is TGTGCCAGCAACTCGGGGGGGTTAGACACCGGGGAGCTGTTTTTT.

V usage is TRBV4-1 and J usage is TRBJ2-2, with TRBD2 as a possible D gene (7 bases). The CDR3 contains 15 residues. Trimming cost V 1 base and J 4 bases, with 10 bases left between them. Germline-derived CDR1 and CDR2 are MGHRA and YSYEKL. The CDR3, as DNA: TGCGCCAGCAGCCAAGTAGGGGGGGGCACCGGGGAGCTGTTTTTT. Translation gives CASSQVGGGTGELFF.

The J gene is TRBJ2-2, the V gene TRBV7-9; 7 bases agree with TRBD1. V shed 3 bases, J shed 7 bases, and the junction held 5 bases outside the gene matches. Looked up from germline, CDR1 is SEHNR and CDR2 is FQNEAQ (reference sequence). The CDR3 is 14 amino acids. The CDR3 DNA reads as TGTGCCAGCAGCTTCCGACAGGGATTCGGGGAGCTGTTTTTT. It encodes CASSFRQGFGELFF.

The J gene is TRBJ2-7, the V gene TRBV6-5, with 7 positions matching TRBD2. CDR1 is MNHEY and CDR2 is SVGAGI in the germline V gene. The length of the CDR3 is 14 residues. J gave up 4 bases and V 0 bases, and 3 bases lay outside the gene matches. In DNA, the CDR3 is TGTGCCAGCAGTTACTCGGCGGGAGTGTACGAGCAGTACTTC. Amino acid sequence: CASSYSAGVYEQYF.

This clone occurred a few times. The chain is built from TRBV11-3 and TRBJ2-1, with D tentatively TRBD2 (5 bases). The V end lost 5 bases, the J end lost 8 bases, and 19 bases lay between the germline ends. Germline V gene sequence: CDR1 SGHNT, CDR2 YENEEA. The CDR3 runs to 15 residues. CDR3 in amino acids: CASSPSGGLVDEQFF. The CDR3 DNA is TGTGCCAGCAGCCCCAGCGGAGGCCTAGTGGATGAGCAGTTCTTC.

The gene calls are TRBV5-1 and TRBJ1-1; D remains unclear. Germline-derived CDR1 and CDR2 are SGHRS and YFSETQ. CDR3 size: 14 residues. V was trimmed by 3 bases and J by 3 bases, leaving 12 bases between them. CDR3 bases: TGCGCCAGCAGCTCTTCCCCCCCCGACACTGAAGCTTTCTTT. Translation gives CASSSSPPDTEAFF.

The rearrangement links TRBV9 to TRBJ1-1; 7 bases map to TRBD1. Germline V gene lookup returns CDR1 SGDLS and CDR2 YYNGEE. CDR3 size: 14 residues. J lost 0 bases, V lost 6 bases, and 5 bases had no gene match. The CDR3 region has the DNA TGTGCCAGCACCTCGGGACAGATGAACACTGAAGCTTTCTTT. It specifies CASTSGQMNTEAFF.

The chain combines TRBV7-2 with TRBJ2-5, with 7 nucleotides matching TRBD2. Per the germline V gene, CDR1 is SGHTA and CDR2 is FQGNSA. The CDR3 totals 13 residues. V gave up 0 bases and J gave up 5 bases; unmatched junction bases: 0. As DNA, the CDR3 is TGTGCCAGCAGCTTAGCGCGGGAGGAGACCCAGTACTTC. This sequence encodes CASSLAREETQYF.

The chain employs TRBV7-9 and TRBJ1-2; D remains ambiguous. V lost 5 bases and J 2 bases, leaving 15 bases between the germline ends. This CDR3 is 15 amino acids long. The germline gives CDR1 SEHNR, CDR2 FQNEAQ (reference sequence). The CDR3 is CASSKANRYNYGYTF. For the CDR3, the DNA is TGTGCCAGCAGCAAAGCCAACAGATACAACTATGGCTACACCTTC.